This TCR beta chain emerged from a study of response to subunit inactivated influenza vaccine. MiXCR, run by TCRdb on the RT-PCR reads, gives a single entry per CDR3 protein. The sample records roughly 780,000 distinct CDR3 sequences, less than 20% being singletons. Germline V gene data show CDR1 as PRHDT and CDR2 as FYEKMQ (reference sequence). V lost 4 bases and J lost 1; bases outside the gene matches: 6. The CDR3 runs to 18 residues. The source of this sequence is a man in his fifties or sixties who received an inactivated influenza vaccine. The chain recombines TRBV13 with TRBJ2-3, with TRBD2 identical over 15 bases. The material sequenced was PBMCs from blood, taken roughly 5 days after vaccination. For the CDR3, the DNA is TGTGCCAGCAGCTCCTGGACTAGCGGGGGGGTACGCACAGATACGCAGTATTTT. This sequence encodes CASSSWTSGGVRTDTQYF.